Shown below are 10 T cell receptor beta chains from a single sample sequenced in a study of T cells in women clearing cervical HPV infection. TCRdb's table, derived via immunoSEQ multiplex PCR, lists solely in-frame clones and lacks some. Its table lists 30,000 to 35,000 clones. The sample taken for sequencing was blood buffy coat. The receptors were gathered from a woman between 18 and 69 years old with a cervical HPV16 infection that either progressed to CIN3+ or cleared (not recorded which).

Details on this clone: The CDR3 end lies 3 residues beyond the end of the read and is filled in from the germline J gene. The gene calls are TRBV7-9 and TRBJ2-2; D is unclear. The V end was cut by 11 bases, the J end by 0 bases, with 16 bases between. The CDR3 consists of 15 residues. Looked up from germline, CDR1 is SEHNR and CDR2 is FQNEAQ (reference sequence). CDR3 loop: CAPGNDAPNTGELFF. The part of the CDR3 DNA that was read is TGTGCCCCAGGCAACGACGCTCCGAACACCGGGGAG.

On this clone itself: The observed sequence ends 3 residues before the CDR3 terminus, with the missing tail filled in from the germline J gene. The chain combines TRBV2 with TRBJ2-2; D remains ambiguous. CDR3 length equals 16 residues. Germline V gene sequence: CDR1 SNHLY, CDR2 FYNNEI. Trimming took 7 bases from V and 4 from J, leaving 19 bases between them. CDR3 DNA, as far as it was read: TGTGCCAGCAAGGAGCAGGCCGGAGTTAGCACCGGGGAG. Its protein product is CASKEQAGVSTGE. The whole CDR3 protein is CASKEQAGVSTGELFF.

The CDR3 region is CAWSVSRGQIAFF. CDR3 DNA, as far as it was read: TGTGCCTGGAGTGTGTCCAGGGGACAAATA. The chain has TRBV30 and TRBJ1-1, with a possible D match to TRBD1 (6 bases). The read stops 3 residues short of the end of the CDR3; the missing end is completed from the germline J gene. Germline CDR1 reads GTSNPN; CDR2 reads SVGIG (reference sequence). CDR3 length equals 13 residues.

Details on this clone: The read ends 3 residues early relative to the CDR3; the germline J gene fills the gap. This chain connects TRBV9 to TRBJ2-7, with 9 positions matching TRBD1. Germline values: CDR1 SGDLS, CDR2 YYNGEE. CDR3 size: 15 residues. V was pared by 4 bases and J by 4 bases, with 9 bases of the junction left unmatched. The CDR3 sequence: CASSPGGQGGYEQYF. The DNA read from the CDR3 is TGTGCCAGCAGCCCGGGGGGACAGGGAGGGTACGAG.

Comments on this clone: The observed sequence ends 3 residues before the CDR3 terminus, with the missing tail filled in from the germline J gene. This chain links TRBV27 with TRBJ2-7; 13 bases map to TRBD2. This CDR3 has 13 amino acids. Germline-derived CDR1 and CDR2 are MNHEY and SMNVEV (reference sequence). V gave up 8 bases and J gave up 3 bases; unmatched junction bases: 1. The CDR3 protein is CASGLAGVYEQYF. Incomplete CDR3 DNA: TGTGCCAGCGGACTAGCGGGGGTCTACGAG.

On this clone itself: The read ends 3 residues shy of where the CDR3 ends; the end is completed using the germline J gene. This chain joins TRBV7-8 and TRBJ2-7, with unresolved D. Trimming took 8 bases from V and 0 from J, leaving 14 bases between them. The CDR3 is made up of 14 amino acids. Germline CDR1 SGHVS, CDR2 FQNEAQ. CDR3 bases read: TGTGCCAGCCCTGCGGTGGCAGTCTCCTACGAG. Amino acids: CASPAVAVSYE. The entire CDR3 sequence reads CASPAVAVSYEQYF.

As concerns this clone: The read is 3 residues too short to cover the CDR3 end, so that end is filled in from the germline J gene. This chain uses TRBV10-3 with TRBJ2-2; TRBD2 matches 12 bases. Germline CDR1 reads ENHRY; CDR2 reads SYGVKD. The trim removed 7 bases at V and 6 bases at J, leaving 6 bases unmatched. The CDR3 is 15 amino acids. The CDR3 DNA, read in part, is TGTGCCATCACCAGTCTAGCGGGAGGGGCCGGGGAG. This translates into CAITSLAGGAGE. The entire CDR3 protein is CAITSLAGGAGELFF.

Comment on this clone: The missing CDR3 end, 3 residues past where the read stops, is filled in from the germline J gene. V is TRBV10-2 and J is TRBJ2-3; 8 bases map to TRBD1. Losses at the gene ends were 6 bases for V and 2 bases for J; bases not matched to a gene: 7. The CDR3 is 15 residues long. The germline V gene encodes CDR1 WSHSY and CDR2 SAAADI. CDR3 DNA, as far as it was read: TGCGCCAGCAGGGATGGACAGGGTAACACAGATACG. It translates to CASRDGQGNTDT. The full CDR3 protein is CASRDGQGNTDTQYF.

Here the CDR3 reads CASSLRDRDYGYTF. CDR3 bases read: TGTGCCAGCAGCTTAAGGGACAGAGACTATGGC. The chain employs TRBV7-2 and TRBJ1-2, with TRBD1 matching 7 bases. Sequencing ends 3 residues short of the CDR3 end; the germline J gene provides the rest. The V segment lost 2 bases and the J segment 3 bases; nucleotides outside the gene matches: 3. CDR1 is SGHTA and CDR2 is FQGNSA in the germline V gene. This CDR3 is 14 amino acids long.

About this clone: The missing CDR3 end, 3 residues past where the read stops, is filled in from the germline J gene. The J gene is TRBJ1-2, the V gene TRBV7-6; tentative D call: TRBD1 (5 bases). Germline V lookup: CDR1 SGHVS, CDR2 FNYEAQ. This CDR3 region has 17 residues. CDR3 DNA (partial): TGTGCCAGCAGCTTAGGGCTGGGGCGGGGGAACACAGATACC. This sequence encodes CASSLGLGRGNTDT. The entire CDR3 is CASSLGLGRGNTDTYTF.